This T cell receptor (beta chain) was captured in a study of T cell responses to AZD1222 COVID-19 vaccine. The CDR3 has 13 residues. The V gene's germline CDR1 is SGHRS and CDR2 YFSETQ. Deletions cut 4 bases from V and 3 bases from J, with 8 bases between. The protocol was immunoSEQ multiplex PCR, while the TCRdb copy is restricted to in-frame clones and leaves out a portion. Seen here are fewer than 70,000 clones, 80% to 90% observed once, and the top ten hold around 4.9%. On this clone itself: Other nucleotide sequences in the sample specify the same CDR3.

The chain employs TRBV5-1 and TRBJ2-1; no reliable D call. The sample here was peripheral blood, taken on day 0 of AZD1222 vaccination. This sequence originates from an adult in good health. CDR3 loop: CASSLDGYNEQFF. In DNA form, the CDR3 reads TGCGCCAGCAGCCTGGACGGCTACAATGAGCAGTTCTTC.